This T cell receptor beta chain was sequenced during a study of T cells after yellow fever vaccination. Study information: Those fractions that held only low numbers of cells were prepared using the SMART-Seq v4 Ultra Low Input RNA kit.

This clonotype came up a few times. Its target is not known. The germline CDR1 and CDR2 sequences are SGHDT and YYEEEE. This CDR3 contains 17 residues. Losses at the gene ends were 0 bases for V and 3 bases for J; bases not matched to a gene: 10. TCR cDNA was made by 5'RACE template switching, adding a universal primer site and UMIs. One entry per CDR3 protein results from TCRdb running MiXCR on the 5' RACE reads. The data show hundreds of thousands of distinct CDR3 sequences, 12% seen once. Overall study results and limits: Most primary-vaccination clones recurred post-booster (approximately 96% CD4, over 70% CD8). Clonotypes appearing in both CD4 and CD8 compartments existed, and their share was small.

This sequence was found in a man aged 25-40 years who received the YFV17D yellow fever vaccine. This sequence joins TRBV5-6 and TRBJ2-7, with TRBD2 matching over 9 bases. The material sequenced was PBMCs, taken on the day of the yellow fever booster vaccination. The CDR3 sequence: CASSLVRRLAGSYEQYF. CDR3 nucleotides: TGTGCCAGCAGCTTGGTACGTCGGCTAGCGGGGAGCTACGAGCAGTACTTC.